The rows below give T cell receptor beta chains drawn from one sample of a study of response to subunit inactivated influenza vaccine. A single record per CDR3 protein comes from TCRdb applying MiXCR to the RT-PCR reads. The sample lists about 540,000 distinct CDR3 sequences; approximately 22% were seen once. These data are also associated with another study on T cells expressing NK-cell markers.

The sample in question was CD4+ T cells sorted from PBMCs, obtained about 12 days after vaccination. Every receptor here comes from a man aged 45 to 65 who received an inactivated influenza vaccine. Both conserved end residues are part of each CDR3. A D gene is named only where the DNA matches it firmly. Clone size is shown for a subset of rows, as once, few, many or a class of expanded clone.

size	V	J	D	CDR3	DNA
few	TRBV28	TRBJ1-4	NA	CASSSGLEKLFF	TGTGCCAGCAGCTCCGGTTTGGAAAAACTGTTTTTT
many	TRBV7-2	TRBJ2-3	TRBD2	CASSQASGGTDTQYF	TGTGCCAGCAGTCAGGCTAGCGGGGGCACAGATACGCAGTATTTT
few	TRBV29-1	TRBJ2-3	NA	CSVDGWRTGSADTQYF	TGCAGCGTTGACGGGTGGAGAACGGGTAGCGCAGATACGCAGTATTTT
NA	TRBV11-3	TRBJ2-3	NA	CASSLRLKDTQYF	TGTGCCAGCAGCTTGCGTTTAAAAGATACGCAGTATTTT
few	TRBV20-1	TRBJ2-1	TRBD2	CSAEGPLTSGRYNEQFF	TGCAGTGCGGAAGGACCCCTAACTAGCGGGAGGTACAATGAGCAGTTCTTC
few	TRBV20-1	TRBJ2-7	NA	CSATRDADYEQYF	TGCAGTGCTACCCGGGACGCAGACTACGAGCAGTACTTC
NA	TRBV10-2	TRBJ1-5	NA	CASSDYAGVQPQHF	TGCGCCAGCAGTGACTACGCAGGGGTGCAGCCCCAGCATTTT
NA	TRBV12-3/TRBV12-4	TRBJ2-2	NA	CASSALRDPRTGELFF	TGTGCCAGCAGTGCACTCAGGGACCCTAGGACCGGGGAGCTGTTTTTT
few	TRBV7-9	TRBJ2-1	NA	CASSSTPEQFF	TGTGCCAGCAGCTCTACTCCTGAGCAGTTCTTC
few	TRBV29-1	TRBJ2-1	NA	CSVQRSYNEQFF	TGCAGCGTTCAGAGGTCCTACAATGAGCAGTTCTTC
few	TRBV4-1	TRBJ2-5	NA	CASSQVDGQTQYF	TGCGCCAGCAGCCAAGTGGATGGCCAGACCCAGTACTTC
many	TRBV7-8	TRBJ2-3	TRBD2	CASSLLSGRLTDTQYF	TGTGCCAGCAGCTTACTTAGCGGGAGGCTAACAGATACGCAGTATTTT
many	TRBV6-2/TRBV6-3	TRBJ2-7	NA	CASSYSSGSYEQYF	TGTGCCAGCAGTTACTCGTCAGGGTCTTACGAGCAGTACTTC
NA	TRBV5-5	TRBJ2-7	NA	CASSLNPRADEQYF	TGTGCCAGCAGCTTGAATCCCAGGGCAGACGAGCAGTACTTC
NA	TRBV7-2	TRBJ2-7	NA	CARSVGTTPAYEQYF	TGTGCCAGAAGTGTAGGGACGACTCCGGCCTACGAGCAGTACTTC
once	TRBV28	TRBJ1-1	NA	CASSEYGYTEAFF	TGTGCCAGCAGTGAGTACGGGTACACTGAAGCTTTCTTT
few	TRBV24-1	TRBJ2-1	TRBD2	CATSEPKPGLAEEQFF	TGTGCCACCAGTGAACCAAAGCCGGGACTAGCGGAAGAGCAGTTCTTC
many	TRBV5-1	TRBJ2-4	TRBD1	CASSLGTGGNIQYF	TGCGCCAGCAGCTTGGGGACAGGGGGGAACATTCAGTACTTC
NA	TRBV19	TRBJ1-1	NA	CASLNHIGTEAFF	TGTGCCAGTCTGAACCACATAGGCACTGAAGCTTTCTTT
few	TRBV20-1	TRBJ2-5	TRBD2	CSARSGTSGRETQYF	TGCAGTGCTAGATCTGGGACTAGCGGAAGAGAGACCCAGTACTTC
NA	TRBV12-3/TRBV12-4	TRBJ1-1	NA	CASSPTAMNTEAFF	TGTGCCAGCAGTCCGACAGCCATGAACACTGAAGCTTTCTTT
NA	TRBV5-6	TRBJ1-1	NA	CASSEILGPYNAEAFF	TGTGCCAGCAGCGAAATCCTCGGACCTTACAACGCTGAAGCTTTCTTT
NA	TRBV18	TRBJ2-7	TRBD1	CASSPSGTGVREQYF	TGTGCCAGCTCACCGTCCGGGACAGGGGTTCGGGAGCAGTACTTC
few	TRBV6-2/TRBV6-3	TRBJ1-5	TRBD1	CASSFGTGGKYSNQPQHF	TGTGCCAGCAGTTTCGGGACAGGGGGGAAGTATAGCAATCAGCCCCAGCATTTT
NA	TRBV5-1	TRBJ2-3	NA	CASSLDLRGDTQYF	TGCGCCAGCAGCTTGGATCTACGGGGAGATACGCAGTATTTT
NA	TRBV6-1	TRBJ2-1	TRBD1	CASRGTGSNEQFF	TGTGCCAGCAGAGGGACAGGGAGCAATGAGCAGTTCTTC
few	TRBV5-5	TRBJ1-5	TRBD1	CASRATGANQPQHF	TGTGCCAGCAGGGCTACAGGGGCCAATCAGCCCCAGCATTTT
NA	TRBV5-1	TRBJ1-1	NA	CASKPGSNTEAFF	TGCGCCAGCAAACCTGGTTCGAACACTGAAGCTTTCTTT
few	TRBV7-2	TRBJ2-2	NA	CASTPGPNTGELFF	TGTGCCAGCACCCCGGGTCCTAACACCGGGGAGCTGTTTTTT
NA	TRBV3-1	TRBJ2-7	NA	CASSQVQGPSYEQYF	TGTGCCAGCAGCCAAGTCCAGGGACCTTCCTACGAGCAGTACTTC
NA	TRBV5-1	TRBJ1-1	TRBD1	CASSSETGRTFF	TGCGCCAGCAGCTCGGAGACAGGGAGAACATTCTTT
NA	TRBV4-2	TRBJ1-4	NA	CASSQDAPATNEKLFF	TGTGCCAGCAGCCAAGATGCGCCAGCAACTAATGAAAAACTGTTTTTT
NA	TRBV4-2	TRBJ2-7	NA	CASSQDLTEQYF	TGTGCCAGCAGCCAAGATCTGACGGAGCAGTACTTC
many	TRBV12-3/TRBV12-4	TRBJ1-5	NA	CASSFRTGSGPQHF	TGTGCCAGCAGTTTCCGGACGGGGAGCGGGCCCCAGCATTTT
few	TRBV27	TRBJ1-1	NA	CASSLSTGWTNTEAFF	TGTGCCAGCAGTTTATCGACAGGATGGACGAACACTGAAGCTTTCTTT
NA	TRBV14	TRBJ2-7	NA	CASSRAGTVSNEQYF	TGTGCCAGCAGCCGCGCCGGGACCGTGAGCAACGAGCAGTACTTC